This is a list of T cell receptor beta chains from one sample in a study of blood T cell repertoires in COVID-19. Produced via immunoSEQ multiplex PCR; TCRdb's table is partial and in-frame only. The sample holds around 210,000 clones, roughly 90% seen once. Sequencing was performed on PBMCs or T cells enriched from blood (not recorded which). These receptors came from a woman between 18 and 29 years old who had recovered from COVID-19. CDR3s include the opening cysteine and the closing phenylalanine or tryptophan. The D gene is left open where the match is weak. Rows may omit the clone size; those that give it use once, few, many or a size class.

D gene,V gene,J gene,clone size,CDR3 DNA,CDR3 protein
NA,TRBV19,TRBJ2-6,once,TGTGCCAGTAGACAGGGCTCTGGGGCCAACGTCCTGACTTTC,CASRQGSGANVLTF
TRBD1,TRBV30,TRBJ1-4,NA,TGTGCCTGGAGTATCGGGACAGGGCAAGAAAAACTGTTTTTT,CAWSIGTGQEKLFF
NA,TRBV6-5,TRBJ1-1,NA,TGTGCCATCCTCGAGGGGGTGAACACTGAAGCTTTCTTT,CAILEGVNTEAFF
NA,TRBV19,TRBJ1-2,NA,TGTGCCAGTTACTATAGCGACGTCTATGGCTACACCTTC,CASYYSDVYGYTF
NA,TRBV13,TRBJ2-2,NA,TGTGCCAGCAGACATACAGCTTCCACCGGGGAGCTGTTTTTT,CASRHTASTGELFF
NA,TRBV11-2,TRBJ1-3,NA,TGTGCCAGCAGCTTAGCGTACAGCTCTGGAAACACCATATATTTT,CASSLAYSSGNTIYF
NA,TRBV11-2,TRBJ2-7,NA,TGTGCCAGCAGCTACACAGTCTACGAGCAGTACTTC,CASSYTVYEQYF
TRBD1,TRBV2,TRBJ1-1,NA,TGTGCCAGCAGTCCCGGACAGGCCTCAGGGTGGGCCACTGAAGCTTTCTTT,CASSPGQASGWATEAFF
TRBD1,TRBV4-1,TRBJ1-5,NA,TGCGCCAGCAGCCAAGATCGACCGGGACAGGGGACCTATAGCAATCAGCCCCAGCATTTT,CASSQDRPGQGTYSNQPQHF
NA,TRBV7-9,TRBJ1-4,NA,TGTGCCAGCAGCTACCCCAGTACAACTAATGAAAAACTGTTTTTT,CASSYPSTTNEKLFF
NA,TRBV7-6,TRBJ1-6,NA,TGTGCCAGCAGCTTAGACAGGGAAGTGGATTCACCCCTCCACTTT,CASSLDREVDSPLHF
NA,TRBV30,TRBJ1-2,NA,TGTGCCTGGAGTCTGGCCTATGGCTACACCTTC,CAWSLAYGYTF
NA,TRBV27,TRBJ2-5,once,TGTGCCAGCAGTTTCTCTCATCCGGGACTCCAAGAGACCCAGTACTTC,CASSFSHPGLQETQYF
NA,TRBV6-5,TRBJ1-3,NA,TGTGCCAGCACTCCCAGGGAAACTGGAAACACCATATATTTT,CASTPRETGNTIYF
TRBD1,TRBV28,TRBJ1-2,few,TGTGCCAGCAGTTCGTCGGCGGCTGACAGGGCGGCTAACTATGGCTACACCTTC,CASSSSAADRAANYGYTF
NA,TRBV19,TRBJ2-6,NA,TGTGCCAGTAGTATAGTAGGGGCCAACGTCCTGACTTTC,CASSIVGANVLTF
NA,TRBV4-1,TRBJ2-1,NA,TGCGCCAGCAGCCAAGGCCGGTCCCTGGACAGAGACAATGAGCAGTTCTTC,CASSQGRSLDRDNEQFF
TRBD1,TRBV7-9,TRBJ1-1,few,TGTGCCAGCAGCTTACCACGGGACAGGGGGAGAAGTACTGAAGCTTTCTTT,CASSLPRDRGRSTEAFF
NA,TRBV19,TRBJ2-1,NA,TGTGCCAGTAGTATAGGGACTGCCTCCTACAATGAGCAGTTCTTC,CASSIGTASYNEQFF
TRBD1,TRBV28,TRBJ2-7,NA,TGTGCCAGCAGTGCTGGGACAGGGGAGGGAGAGCAGTACTTC,CASSAGTGEGEQYF
TRBD1,TRBV7-9,TRBJ1-2,NA,TGTGCCAGCAGACCTAGCGGACAGGGAAGGAGGGGCTACACCTTC,CASRPSGQGRRGYTF
NA,TRBV7-6,TRBJ2-7,NA,TGTGCCAGCAGCCCTACCCCCCCCTCTAGGGGCCCTTACGAGCAGTACTTC,CASSPTPPSRGPYEQYF
NA,TRBV24-1,TRBJ2-3,NA,TGTGCCACAAAACAGGGAGGGAGCACAGATACGCAGTATTTT,CATKQGGSTDTQYF
NA,TRBV27,TRBJ2-7,NA,TGTGCCAGCAGTTTAATTAGGGAGGTGAACGAGCAGTACTTC,CASSLIREVNEQYF
NA,TRBV24-1,TRBJ2-7,NA,TGTGCCACCAGCGGGGACTCCTACGAGCAGTACTTC,CATSGDSYEQYF
TRBD1,TRBV5-4,TRBJ1-2,NA,TGTGCCAGCAGCTTGTTCGGGACAGGGCGCGAAGGCTACACCTTC,CASSLFGTGREGYTF
TRBD1,TRBV18,TRBJ1-6,NA,TGTGCCAGCTCATTAGGGACAGGGGCGAATTCACCCCTCCACTTT,CASSLGTGANSPLHF
NA,TRBV19,TRBJ1-6,NA,TGTGCCAGTAGTACCAACGGGGGAAGCTCCTATAATTCACCCCTCCACTTT,CASSTNGGSSYNSPLHF
TRBD1,TRBV7-3,TRBJ1-6,NA,TGTGCCAGCAGCTTGGACAGGGGTAATTCACCCCTCCACTTT,CASSLDRGNSPLHF
TRBD2,TRBV3-1/TRBV3-2,TRBJ2-5,NA,TGTGCCAGCAGCCTCTCAACGGGGGGGGAGACCCAGTACTTC,CASSLSTGGETQYF
NA,TRBV2,TRBJ1-2,NA,TGTGCCAGCGATATCAGGGCAAAATCTACTGATGGCTACACCTTC,CASDIRAKSTDGYTF
NA,TRBV24-1,TRBJ1-5,NA,TGTGCCACCAGTGATGCCCATGACAGGACGGGCAATCAGCCCCAGCATTTT,CATSDAHDRTGNQPQHF
NA,TRBV13,TRBJ1-1,NA,TGTGCCAGCAGCTTAGAACGGTGGAACACTGAAGCTTTCTTT,CASSLERWNTEAFF
NA,TRBV29-1,TRBJ2-1,NA,TGCAGCGTTGAAGGAGGGGACACCTACAATGAGCAGTTCTTC,CSVEGGDTYNEQFF
TRBD1,TRBV5-1,TRBJ1-5,NA,TGCGCCAGCAGCTCAGGGGGTCCCAATCAGCCCCAGCATTTT,CASSSGGPNQPQHF